The 12 T cell receptor beta chains below were found in one sample sequenced in a study of T cells in Graves' hyperthyroidism and ophthalmopathy. RNA transcripts provided the source from which TCR beta CDR3 regions were amplified. The HTBI primer set served for first-round RT-PCR of the TCR CDR3. TCRdb re-called the multiplex PCR reads with MiXCR, one entry per CDR3 protein. The table includes hundreds of thousands of distinct CDR3 sequences, roughly 14% detected once. The specimen sequenced was blood. These receptors were obtained from a woman aged 18-35 years with Graves' hyperthyroidism.

In its sample, this clonotype was seen many times. The rearrangement links TRBV7-3 to TRBJ2-3, with D perhaps TRBD1 or TRBD2 (6 bases each). The germline gives CDR1 SGHTA, CDR2 FQGTGA. This CDR3 is built from 16 residues. V lost 4 bases to trimming and J lost 2 bases, with 16 bases between them. DNA of the CDR3: TGTGCCAGCAGCTCGGGGGTTCAGGGGACCACAGATACGCAGTATTTT. Its translation is CASSSGVQGTTDTQYF.

The table lists this clonotype with many counts. The chain combines TRBV29-1 with TRBJ2-5; 7 bases are shared with TRBD1. The CDR3 spans 14 residues. The trim removed 7 bases at V and 4 bases at J, leaving 12 bases unmatched. Germline values: CDR1 SQVTM, CDR2 ANQGSEA. The CDR3 sequence is CSAGVSRGTETQYF. DNA for the CDR3: TGCAGCGCCGGGGTGTCCAGGGGGACAGAGACCCAGTACTTC.

The sample holds many counts of this clonotype. The chain joins TRBV2 to TRBJ2-1, with a possible D match to TRBD1 (6 bases). The CDR3 extends over 19 amino acids. The germline V gene encodes CDR1 SNHLY and CDR2 FYNNEI. The V end lost 4 bases, the J end lost 5 bases, and 27 bases lay between the germline ends. This CDR3 reads CASSAVRGSGPRHHNEQFF. CDR3 DNA sequence: TGTGCCAGCAGTGCGGTCAGGGGTTCCGGGCCCCGGCACCACAATGAGCAGTTCTTC.

Ten or more counts support this clonotype. This sequence joins TRBV6-6 and TRBJ1-1, with TRBD1 identical over 8 bases. Germline-derived CDR1 and CDR2 are MNHNY and SVGAGI (reference sequence). V shed 2 bases and J 6 bases; nucleotides not matched to a gene: 14. This CDR3 is built from 17 residues. The CDR3 nucleotides read TGTGCCAGCAGTTACAACCCGGGACAGGCCGTCAGGGCTGAAGCTTTCTTT. Translation gives CASSYNPGQAVRAEAFF.

This clonotype showed up many times. The J gene is TRBJ1-5, the V gene TRBV5-6; D remains unclear. This CDR3 has 14 residues. Germline V gene data show CDR1 as SGHDT and CDR2 as YYEEEE. Trimming took 4 bases from V and 0 from J, leaving 8 bases between them. As DNA, the CDR3 is TGTGCCAGCAGCCCCGGGATTAGCAATCAGCCCCAGCATTTT. Translation gives CASSPGISNQPQHF.

This clonotype has a count of ten or more. This sequence joins TRBV6-1 and TRBJ2-2; no clear D gene. Per germline, CDR1 MNHNS and CDR2 SASEGT. V lost 2 bases and J 5 bases, leaving 6 bases between the germline ends. There are 13 residues in the CDR3. The CDR3 sequence is CASSELPTGELFF. As DNA, the CDR3 is TGTGCCAGCAGTGAATTGCCAACCGGGGAGCTGTTTTTT.

This clonotype appeared a few times. The chain joins TRBV6-6 to TRBJ2-5, with D unresolved. This CDR3 is built from 12 residues. Germline values: CDR1 MNHNY, CDR2 SVGAGI (reference sequence). Trimming took 2 bases from V and 5 from J, leaving 6 bases between them. The CDR3 reads CASSYPAETQYF. In DNA, the CDR3 is TGTGCCAGCAGTTACCCCGCGGAGACCCAGTACTTC.

This clonotype was seen many times. This chain links TRBV3-1 with TRBJ2-5; D possibly matches TRBD1 or TRBD2 (6 bases each). This CDR3 spans 12 amino acids. Trimming took off 8 bases at V and 2 bases at J, with 9 bases between the two ends. The V gene's germline CDR1 is LGHDT and CDR2 YNNKEL (reference sequence). CDR3 sequence: CASGGLQETQYF. The CDR3 nucleotides read TGTGCCAGCGGGGGGCTTCAAGAGACCCAGTACTTC.

The DNA for the CDR3 is TGCAGCGTTGATACAGCGGGAGGCCTCTACAATGAGCAGTTCTTC. It specifies CSVDTAGGLYNEQFF. This sequence joins TRBV29-1 and TRBJ2-1; 9 bases match TRBD2. This CDR3 is built from 15 residues. Germline V gives CDR1 SQVTM, CDR2 ANQGSEA. Germline trimming cut 3 bases from V and 3 bases from J; bases unmatched to any gene: 6.

This clonotype was observed a handful of times. A much larger clone lies a single base off, so this may be a read error. V gene TRBV6-1 combines with J gene TRBJ1-5; TRBD1 might be the D (5 bases). V was clipped by 1 base and J by 6 bases, with 13 bases between them. The CDR3 is 15 residues long. Per germline, CDR1 MNHNS and CDR2 SASEGT. The CDR3 reads CASSEGGGGGQPQHF. As DNA, the CDR3 is TGTGCCAGCAGTGAAGGGGGGGGAGGCGGTCAGCCCCAGCATTTT.

The rearrangement links TRBV6-1 to TRBJ2-7; tentatively, D is TRBD1 (5 bases). The CDR3 spans 13 residues. Trimming took off 8 bases at V and 0 bases at J, with 11 bases between the two ends. CDR1 and CDR2 from the germline V gene are MNHNS and SASEGT. CDR3 nucleotide sequence: TGTGCCAGCTCAGGACACCCCTCCTACGAGCAGTACTTC. It is translated as CASSGHPSYEQYF.

This clonotype was found many times. The chain couples TRBV7-6 to TRBJ1-4; the D gene is possibly TRBD1 (6 bases). CDR3 length: 14 amino acids. Germline V gene lookup returns CDR1 SGHVS and CDR2 FNYEAQ. V lost 4 bases to trimming and J lost 5 bases, with 11 bases between them. The CDR3 DNA is TGTGCCAGCAGCTCCAGGGGATACAATGAAAAACTGTTTTTT. Encoded protein: CASSSRGYNEKLFF.